This TCR beta chain was identified during a study of blood T cell repertoires in COVID-19. The CDR3 runs to 15 residues. Clones were sequenced by immunoSEQ multiplex PCR, and TCRdb holds only the in-frame ones, with some missing. Among some 170,000 clones listed, under 80% were seen once. Material: peripheral blood. This chain uses TRBV21-1 with TRBJ2-2; the table assigns TRBD1, which was not confirmed against the DNA. TRBV21-1 is marked as a pseudogene. This clonotype was sampled from a man between 65 and 85 years old with acute or convalescent COVID-19. Here the CDR3 DNA reads TGTGCCAGCAGCAAAGGGTCAGGGGGCACCGGGGAGCTGTTTTTT. Amino acids: CASSKGSGGTGELFF.